This entry concerns a single T cell receptor (beta chain). Its antigen is unknown. TCRdb itself ran the reads through MiXCR, one entry per CDR3 protein. The table has about 360,000 distinct CDR3 sequences, 15% to 20% seen once; the top ten hold 8.7%. This sample is part of a study of T cell repertoires in cytomegalovirus infection. Study-wide background: Matching HLA type and CMV infection were both indicated by public TCR beta signatures. The study, taken as a whole, reports: The study identified carriers of CMV plus the relevant HLA from cumulative public TCR beta family frequency. Dominating the ex vivo response were HLA-C-restricted CMV-specific TCR beta clonotypes.

This CDR3 is built from 16 residues. V lost 0 bases to trimming and J lost 7 bases, with 15 bases between them. CDR1 and CDR2 from the germline V gene are MNHEY and SMNVEV (reference sequence). Specimen: PBMCs. This sequence originates from a human donor in good health (CMV status not recorded). Some clones in this sample may be carry-over from other donors' samples. This rearrangement joins TRBV27 to TRBJ1-4; D is perhaps TRBD1 (6 bases). The CDR3 reads CASSLSSGVLGEKLFF. The CDR3 nucleotides read TGTGCCAGCAGTTTATCATCAGGGGTACTGGGTGAAAAACTGTTTTTT.